Listed here is a single T cell receptor (beta chain). Collection occurred without any documented infections or immune events in donors. Trimming cost V 3 bases and J 7 bases; bases outside gene matches: 4. The length of the CDR3 is 14 residues. Germline CDR1 is MNHNY and CDR2 is SVGAGI (reference sequence). This sample is drawn from a study of identifying expanded T cells in peripheral blood. Assay used: immunoSEQ multiplex PCR; TCRdb lists only in-frame clones, some missing. The sample carries roughly 100,000 clones, 80% to 90% recorded once. The receptor was isolated from a person aged 18-70 years in good health. Sequencing used blood. The chain combines TRBV6-6 with TRBJ2-1, with 9 bases identical to TRBD1. This chain's CDR3 is CASSYGTGLNEQFF. The CDR3 DNA is TGTGCCAGCAGTTATGGGACAGGGTTGAATGAGCAGTTCTTC.